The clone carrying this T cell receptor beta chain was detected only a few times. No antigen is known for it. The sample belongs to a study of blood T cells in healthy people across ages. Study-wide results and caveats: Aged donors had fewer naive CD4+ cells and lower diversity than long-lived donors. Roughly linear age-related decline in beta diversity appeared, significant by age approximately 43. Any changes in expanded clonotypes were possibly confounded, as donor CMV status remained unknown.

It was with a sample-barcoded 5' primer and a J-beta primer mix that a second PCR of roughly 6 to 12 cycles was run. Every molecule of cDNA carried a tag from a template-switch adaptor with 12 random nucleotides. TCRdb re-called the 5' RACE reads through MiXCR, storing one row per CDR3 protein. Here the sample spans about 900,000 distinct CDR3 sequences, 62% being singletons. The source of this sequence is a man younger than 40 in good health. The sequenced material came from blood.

CDR3 bases: TGTGCCAGCAGTTTTGACAGGGGTGGCACCGGGGAGCTGTTTTTT. Its translation is CASSFDRGGTGELFF. This sequence joins TRBV25-1 and TRBJ2-2; 8 bases are shared with TRBD1. The J segment lost 4 bases and the V segment lost 5 bases, leaving 6 bases of the junction unmatched. CDR1 and CDR2 (germline): MGHDK, SYGVNS. The length of the CDR3 is 15 residues.